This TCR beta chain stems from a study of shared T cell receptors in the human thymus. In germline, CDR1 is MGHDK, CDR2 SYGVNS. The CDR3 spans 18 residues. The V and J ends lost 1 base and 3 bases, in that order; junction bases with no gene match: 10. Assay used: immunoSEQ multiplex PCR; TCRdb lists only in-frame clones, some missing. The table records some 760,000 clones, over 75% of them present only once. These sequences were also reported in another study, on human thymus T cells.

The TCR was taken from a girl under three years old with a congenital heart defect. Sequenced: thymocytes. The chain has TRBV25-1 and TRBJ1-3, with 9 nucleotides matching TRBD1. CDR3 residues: CASSEFLRTGESGNTIYF. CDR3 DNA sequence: TGTGCCAGCAGTGAATTTCTTAGGACAGGGGAAAGTGGAAACACCATATATTTT.